This T cell receptor (beta chain) is from a study of blood T cell repertoires in COVID-19. The length of the CDR3 is 12 residues. Germline lookup yields CDR1 MDHEN and CDR2 SYDVKM. The V end was cut by 6 bases, the J end by 2 bases, with 8 bases between. TCRdb's table, derived via immunoSEQ multiplex PCR, lists solely in-frame clones and lacks some. The sample holds 130,000 to 150,000 clones, 75% to 90% seen once. V and J are TRBV28 and TRBJ2-7, with D possibly matching TRBD2 (7 bases). The sample comprised PBMCs or T cells enriched from blood (not recorded which). This clonotype was obtained from a woman aged 40 to 50 who had been exposed to COVID-19. CDR3 nucleotides: TGTGCCAGCAGGGGGGGGCCCTACGAGCAGTACTTC. This translates into CASRGGPYEQYF.